The clone carrying this T cell receptor (beta chain) has just a few counts. Time point denoted: blood at routine non-recurrence follow-up after resection. Frozen PBMC, nontumor lung or tumor provided whole RNA, which was sequenced unsorted. The sample is drawn from a study of spatial heterogeneity in lung cancer. TCRdb analysed the 5' RACE reads with MiXCR anew, one entry per CDR3 protein. The sample yields around 110,000 distinct CDR3 sequences, less than 15% seen once. The clonotype comes from a male donor with early-stage non-small cell lung cancer. The sample here was PBMCs, taken at follow-up.

The CDR3 coding sequence is TGTGCCACCAGTGAGAGGACAGGGGTTCAAGAGACCCAGTACTTC. It specifies CATSERTGVQETQYF. V is TRBV24-1 and J is TRBJ2-5, with 9 positions matching TRBD1. The trim removed 4 bases at V and 2 bases at J, leaving 4 bases unmatched. Germline loops: CDR1 KGHDR, CDR2 SFDVKD. The CDR3 contains 15 residues.